Listed below are T cell receptor beta chains from one sample, sequenced in a study of blood T cell repertoires in COVID-19. The protocol was immunoSEQ multiplex PCR, while the TCRdb copy is restricted to in-frame clones and leaves out a portion. Of some 250,000 clones in the sample, about 86% were seen once. Sequenced sample: peripheral blood. These receptors came from a young woman who had recovered from COVID-19. Each CDR3 is given with its conserved first and last residue. A D gene is named only where the DNA matches it firmly. Clone size, where shown, is once, few, many, or a class for clones that have expanded.

V	J	D	length	size	CDR3	DNA
TRBV5-1	TRBJ2-5	TRBD1	16	-	CASSLGGQGRTETQYF	TGCGCCAGCAGCTTGGGGGGACAGGGGCGGACGGAGACCCAGTACTTC
TRBV7-9	TRBJ1-3	TRBD1	16	-	CASSSATTGLGNTIYF	TGTGCCAGCAGCTCAGCAACGACAGGGCTTGGAAACACCATATATTTT
TRBV4-2	TRBJ1-3	TRBD1	18	-	CASSQDPRGAGGGNTIYF	TGTGCCAGCAGCCAAGATCCCCGTGGGGCAGGGGGTGGAAACACCATATATTTT
TRBV7-9	TRBJ2-7	TRBD2	17	-	CASSLGPLAGGAYEQYF	TGTGCCAGCAGCCTAGGGCCCCTAGCGGGGGGCGCCTACGAGCAGTACTTC
TRBV9	TRBJ1-1	TRBD1	16	-	CASSVVGRGLDTEAFF	TGTGCCAGCAGCGTAGTGGGCAGGGGGCTGGACACTGAAGCTTTCTTT
TRBV5-4	TRBJ1-6	-	15	-	CASSLQTGDYSPLHF	TGTGCCAGCAGCTTACAAACAGGAGATTATTCACCCCTCCACTTT
TRBV6-5	TRBJ2-3	TRBD1	14	-	CASSGQGGTDTQYF	TGTGCCAGCAGCGGACAGGGAGGCACAGATACGCAGTATTTT
TRBV3-1/TRBV3-2	TRBJ2-5	TRBD2	18	-	CASSQSAGVPSGGETQYF	TGTGCCAGCAGCCAATCGGCGGGGGTGCCAAGTGGGGGAGAGACCCAGTACTTC
TRBV27	TRBJ1-1	-	14	-	CASRLGGSNTEAFF	TGTGCCAGCAGGCTCGGGGGGTCGAACACTGAAGCTTTCTTT
TRBV6-5	TRBJ1-5	-	15	-	CASSYNGASNQPQHF	TGTGCCAGCAGTTATAATGGGGCTAGCAATCAGCCCCAGCATTTT
TRBV18	TRBJ1-2	-	14	-	CASSPLGQGSGYTF	TGTGCCAGCTCACCATTAGGTCAGGGTAGTGGCTACACCTTC
TRBV2	TRBJ1-5	-	15	-	CASSEESGREQPQHF	TGTGCCAGCAGTGAAGAGTCAGGGCGTGAACAGCCCCAGCATTTT
TRBV14	TRBJ1-1	TRBD1	16	-	CASSQTGGVWYTEAFF	TGTGCCAGCAGCCAAACAGGGGGCGTTTGGTACACTGAAGCTTTCTTT
TRBV3-1/TRBV3-2	TRBJ2-1	TRBD2	16	-	CASSHGTSGNLGEQFF	TGTGCCAGCAGCCATGGGACTAGCGGAAATTTAGGTGAGCAGTTCTTC
TRBV10-3	TRBJ1-2	-	12	-	CAIKTEAYGYTF	TGTGCCATCAAAACAGAAGCCTATGGCTACACCTTC
TRBV6-4	TRBJ2-7	-	14	-	CASSAGTPSYEQYF	TGTGCCAGCAGCGCCGGGACTCCCTCCTACGAGCAGTACTTC
TRBV2	TRBJ1-6	-	12	-	CASRVQNSPLHF	TGTGCCAGCAGAGTACAGAATTCACCCCTCCACTTT
TRBV6-5	TRBJ1-1	-	14	few	CASFRTEENTEAFF	TGTGCCAGCTTTAGGACAGAGGAAAACACTGAAGCTTTCTTT
TRBV7-3	TRBJ1-2	TRBD1	16	-	CASSLRRQGGNYGYTF	TGTGCCAGCAGCTTACGCAGACAGGGGGGTAACTATGGCTACACCTTC
TRBV18	TRBJ1-1	-	13	-	CASSPEQGSEAFF	TGTGCCAGCTCACCGGAACAGGGTTCTGAAGCTTTCTTT
TRBV5-1	TRBJ2-5	TRBD2	18	-	CASSLGLAGAMLEETQYF	TGCGCCAGCAGCTTGGGACTAGCGGGGGCGATGCTCGAAGAGACCCAGTACTTC
TRBV3-1/TRBV3-2	TRBJ1-6	-	16	few	CASSLLGSLYNSPLHF	TGTGCCAGCAGCCTCCTAGGGAGCCTATATAATTCACCCCTCCACTTT
TRBV10-2	TRBJ2-2	-	17	-	CASSESPGVVNTGELFF	TGCGCCAGCAGTGAGTCGCCAGGGGTCGTGAACACCGGGGAGCTGTTTTTT
TRBV7-3	TRBJ2-2	TRBD1	18	-	CASSSLGAGTGMTGELFF	TGTGCCAGCAGCTCCCTGGGAGCCGGGACAGGGATGACCGGGGAGCTGTTTTTT
TRBV6-6	TRBJ1-5	-	12	-	CASGAFLQPQHF	TGTGCCAGCGGGGCATTTTTACAGCCCCAGCATTTT
TRBV4-1	TRBJ1-1	-	13	-	CASSQEWAEKAFF	TGCGCCAGCAGCCAAGAATGGGCAGAGAAAGCTTTCTTT
TRBV2	TRBJ1-2	-	11	-	CASQGHYGYTF	TGTGCCAGCCAGGGCCACTATGGCTACACCTTC
TRBV18	TRBJ1-4	-	15	-	CASPPQGLSDEKLFF	TGTGCCAGCCCACCTCAGGGATTGTCGGATGAAAAACTGTTTTTT
TRBV2	TRBJ1-4	-	13	-	CASTPDRETRLFF	TGTGCCAGCACTCCCGACCGGGAAACACGACTGTTTTTT
TRBV4-2	TRBJ2-4	TRBD1	15	-	CASSQGGQGKNIQYF	TGTGCCAGCAGCCAAGGGGGACAGGGGAAAAACATTCAGTACTTC
TRBV6-5	TRBJ1-1	-	15	-	CASRHRRDTETEAFF	TGTGCCAGCAGGCATCGCCGGGACACTGAAACTGAAGCTTTCTTT
TRBV5-4	TRBJ2-5	-	13	-	CASSLARQETQYF	TGTGCCAGCAGCTTGGCCCGGCAAGAGACCCAGTACTTC
TRBV6-5	TRBJ1-2	-	11	-	CASSNYSGYTF	TGTGCCAGCAGTAACTACAGTGGCTACACCTTC
TRBV18	TRBJ1-1	-	13	-	CASSSGGQREAFF	TGTGCCAGCTCAAGCGGGGGTCAGCGCGAAGCTTTCTTT
TRBV3-1/TRBV3-2	TRBJ2-7	TRBD2	15	-	CASSPTSGGAVEQYF	TGTGCCAGCAGCCCGACTAGCGGGGGGGCTGTCGAGCAGTACTTC
TRBV6-6	TRBJ2-7	TRBD1	14	-	CASNPGTGTYEQYF	TGTGCCAGCAACCCCGGGACAGGGACTTACGAGCAGTACTTC
TRBV7-2	TRBJ2-5	-	15	-	CASSSSVLGRETQYF	TGTGCCAGCAGCTCTAGTGTGTTGGGTAGAGAGACCCAGTACTTC
TRBV27	TRBJ2-7	-	14	-	CASSSRKSSYEQYF	TGTGCCAGCAGTTCGAGGAAAAGCTCCTACGAGCAGTACTTC
TRBV6-2/TRBV6-3	TRBJ2-4	-	15	-	CASSPLGLAKNIQYF	TGTGCCAGCAGCCCACTAGGTCTAGCCAAAAACATTCAGTACTTC
TRBV29-1	TRBJ2-1	-	14	-	CSVETRSVNNEQFF	TGCAGCGTTGAAACCAGGTCGGTCAACAATGAGCAGTTCTTC
TRBV7-3	TRBJ1-2	-	13	-	CASSSKPGYGYTF	TGTGCCAGCAGCTCTAAACCGGGTTATGGCTACACCTTC
TRBV7-3	TRBJ2-2	-	16	-	CASSRSFDPGTGELFF	TGTGCCAGCAGCCGCTCCTTCGACCCCGGGACCGGGGAGCTGTTTTTT
TRBV30	TRBJ2-3	-	14	few	CAWRTDSSTDTQYF	TGTGCCTGGAGGACCGACTCTAGCACAGATACGCAGTATTTT
TRBV27	TRBJ2-7	TRBD2	16	-	CASSFGSSGYPYEQYF	TGTGCCAGCAGTTTTGGGTCTAGCGGGTACCCCTACGAGCAGTACTTC
TRBV5-6	TRBJ1-3	-	13	-	CASSPLRGNTIYF	TGTGCCAGCAGCCCTCTACGAGGAAACACCATATATTTT
TRBV5-6	TRBJ2-2	-	15	-	CASSLDTGLAGELFF	TGTGCCAGCAGCTTGGACACAGGGTTGGCCGGGGAGCTGTTTTTT
TRBV27	TRBJ2-1	-	14	-	CASKSPSSYNEQFF	TGTGCCTCCAAATCCCCGAGCTCCTACAATGAGCAGTTCTTC
TRBV19	TRBJ1-2	TRBD1	13	-	CASTPTGGYGYTF	TGTGCCAGTACCCCGACAGGGGGCTATGGCTACACCTTC
TRBV11-2	TRBJ2-1	TRBD2	13	-	CASSTNGGGRQFF	TGTGCCAGCAGCACGAACGGCGGGGGGAGGCAGTTCTTC
TRBV30	TRBJ2-5	-	13	-	CAWSAGLGETQYF	TGTGCCTGGAGTGCGGGTTTAGGAGAGACCCAGTACTTC
TRBV5-1	TRBJ2-5	-	15	-	CASSLEGATQETQYF	TGCGCCAGCAGCCTAGAGGGAGCGACCCAAGAGACCCAGTACTTC
TRBV5-5	TRBJ1-6	-	14	-	CASSLRRGDSPLHF	TGTGCCAGCAGCTTGCGGCGGGGGGATTCACCCCTCCACTTT
TRBV29-1	TRBJ1-1	-	13	-	CSVELTLNTEAFF	TGCAGCGTTGAACTAACCTTGAACACTGAAGCTTTCTTT